One T cell receptor (beta chain) is described in this entry. Antigen: not known. CDR3 length: 13 amino acids. Germline CDR1 reads SGHRS; CDR2 reads YFSETQ. Trimming took 0 bases from V and 6 from J, leaving 7 bases between them. This record belongs to a study of T cells in localized non-small cell lung cancer. Profiled with immunoSEQ multiplex PCR; TCRdb holds only in-frame clones, not every one. The top ten clones hold roughly 9.8% of a sample with fewer than 100,000 clones, 80% of them seen once. Study-wide findings and caveats: An association was observed between higher blood T cell density and longer overall survival. Detection in adjacent lung was observed for a median about 56 of the top 100 tumor clones. Only one tumor region was sequenced, so heterogeneity remains possible. Measurement of T cell clonality placed uninvolved adjacent lung highest, above the level in tumor.

The sequence was obtained from an older female donor with stage I lung adenocarcinoma. Sample: peripheral blood, taken before any cancer treatment. The chain uses TRBV5-1 and TRBJ2-1, with unresolved D. The CDR3 region is CASSLVFFNEQFF. CDR3 sequence (DNA): TGCGCCAGCAGCTTGGTTTTTTTCAATGAGCAGTTCTTC.